This is a list of T cell receptor beta chains from one sample in a study of T-cell reconstitution after alpha-beta-depleted transplantation in children. MiXCR was run by TCRdb on the PCR reads, yielding one entry per CDR3 protein. The table records some 490,000 distinct CDR3 sequences, approximately 12% of them present only once. The source material was PBMCs from the stem cell graft donor, sampled from the stem cell graft. These receptors all come from a human donor who donated a stem cell graft to a child with combined immunodeficiency. Each CDR3 is given with its conserved first and last residue. D genes are given only for firm matches. The size entry is marked missing in some rows and otherwise reads once, few, many or a size class.

len	j_gene	v_gene	abundance	d_gene	CDR3nt	CDR3aa
12	TRBJ2-7	TRBV12-3/TRBV12-4	many	.	TGTGCCAGCAGGGGGGGCACCTACGAGCAGTACTTC	CASRGGTYEQYF
13	TRBJ2-3	TRBV12-3/TRBV12-4	.	.	TGTGCCTCGACGGGGGCGAGCACAGATACGCAGTATTTT	CASTGASTDTQYF
17	TRBJ2-1	TRBV10-3	few	.	TGTGCCATCAGTGAGGTACGCAGGGGGGGCTACAACAATGAGCAGTTCTTC	CAISEVRRGGYNNEQFF
12	TRBJ1-1	TRBV29-1	few	TRBD1	TGCAGCGTTCTGACAGGGTACACTGAAGCTTTCTTT	CSVLTGYTEAFF
12	TRBJ1-2	TRBV28	few	.	TGTGCCAGCAGTCGACCAGGGGCCGGCTACACCTTC	CASSRPGAGYTF
16	TRBJ2-6	TRBV5-6	few	.	TGTGCCAGCAGTTACCTGTGGGGGACTGGGGCCAACGTCCTGACTTTC	CASSYLWGTGANVLTF
19	TRBJ2-3	TRBV9	.	TRBD2	TGTGCCAGCAGCGGCCCCCCCGGGACTAGCGAAATCGCACCGGGTACGCAGTATTTT	CASSGPPGTSEIAPGTQYF
13	TRBJ1-1	TRBV27	.	TRBD1	TGTGCCAGCAGTTTAACCGGGACAGATGAAGCTTTCTTT	CASSLTGTDEAFF
13	TRBJ1-4	TRBV6-1	.	TRBD1	TGTGCCAGCAGCCGGACAGGCCGCGAAAAACTGTTTTTT	CASSRTGREKLFF
14	TRBJ2-7	TRBV12-3/TRBV12-4	few	.	TGTGCCAGCAAAGTTCCCGGCGGAGCCTACGAGCAGTACTTC	CASKVPGGAYEQYF
17	TRBJ2-3	TRBV4-2	many	TRBD2	TGTGCCAGCAGCCAAGTAGAGTCGAGCGGGGGAACAGATACGCAGTATTTT	CASSQVESSGGTDTQYF
14	TRBJ2-7	TRBV6-5	.	TRBD2	TGTGCCAGCAGTTCCCGAGCGGGAGTGTACGAGCAGTACTTC	CASSSRAGVYEQYF
14	TRBJ2-3	TRBV12-3/TRBV12-4	.	.	TGTGCCAGCAGGCCCGGCTGGGGAGGTGATACGCAGTATTTT	CASRPGWGGDTQYF
15	TRBJ2-1	TRBV24-1	few	TRBD1	TGTGCCACCAGTTGGAACAGGGGATCCTACAATGAGCAGTTCTTC	CATSWNRGSYNEQFF
13	TRBJ2-7	TRBV10-3	.	.	TGTGCCATCAGTGAACGTCGCACCTACGAGCAGTACTTC	CAISERRTYEQYF
13	TRBJ2-7	TRBV6-2/TRBV6-3	.	.	TGTGCCAGCAGTCCCCGACACAGATACGAGCAGTACTTC	CASSPRHRYEQYF
14	TRBJ2-2	TRBV27	many	.	TGTGCCAGCCGCCCGGGGGGCATGGCCGGGGAGCTGTTTTTT	CASRPGGMAGELFF
16	TRBJ2-1	TRBV12-3/TRBV12-4	.	.	TGTGCCAGCAGTCCACCCGACAGAGCTGGATACAATGAGCAGTTCTTC	CASSPPDRAGYNEQFF
13	TRBJ2-6	TRBV4-3	.	.	TGCGCCAGCAGCCGACAAGGGGCCAACGTCCTGACTTTC	CASSRQGANVLTF
14	TRBJ2-3	TRBV5-1	many	.	TGCGCCAGCAAGGATCAGCCTAGCACAGATACGCAGTATTTT	CASKDQPSTDTQYF
11	TRBJ2-7	TRBV10-3	many	.	TGTGCCCCAAGAGGGATCTACGAGCAGTACTTC	CAPRGIYEQYF
17	TRBJ2-2	TRBV5-6	many	TRBD1	TGTGCCAGCAGCCTCCCCCCACCGGACAGGGCCACCGGGGAGCTGTTTTTT	CASSLPPPDRATGELFF
14	TRBJ1-1	TRBV5-1	.	.	TGCGCCAGCAGCCTAGACAGTCTCGGCACTGAAGCTTTCTTT	CASSLDSLGTEAFF
14	TRBJ2-7	TRBV5-1	few	.	TGCGCCAGCAGCGCCACGACAGATACCTACGAGCAGTACTTC	CASSATTDTYEQYF
15	TRBJ1-5	TRBV7-8	few	TRBD1	TGTGCCAGCAGCTTGAATCCGGGACAGCTAGAGCTCCAGCATTTT	CASSLNPGQLELQHF
14	TRBJ1-1	TRBV28	many	.	TGTGCCAGCAGTTTACGGGGCATGGAGACTGAAGCTTTCTTT	CASSLRGMETEAFF
13	TRBJ2-5	TRBV10-3	once	.	TGTGCCAACCAACCAGGGGTGGGGGAGACCCAGTACTTC	CANQPGVGETQYF
14	TRBJ2-5	TRBV24-1	few	TRBD1	TGTGCCACCAGTGAATCGACAGGGGAAGAGACCCAGTACTTC	CATSESTGEETQYF
18	TRBJ2-3	TRBV29-1	.	.	TGCAGCGTTGAGGCCCGACTAAGACAAGACGTTAGCACAGATACGCAGTATTTT	CSVEARLRQDVSTDTQYF
15	TRBJ2-1	TRBV2	few	.	TGTGCCAGCAGCGCGGATGGCGGCTCCTACAATGAGCAGTTCTTC	CASSADGGSYNEQFF
14	TRBJ2-7	TRBV4-1	.	.	TGCGCCAGCAGCCAAGACCCAGGAGAATACGAGCAGTACTTC	CASSQDPGEYEQYF
11	TRBJ2-1	TRBV29-1	many	.	TGCAGCGCTGACTCCTACAATGAGCAGTTCTTC	CSADSYNEQFF
16	TRBJ1-5	TRBV27	few	TRBD1	TGTGCCAGCAGTCTCGGGGGAAGGGGGACAGGGCAGCCCCAGCATTTT	CASSLGGRGTGQPQHF
14	TRBJ2-2	TRBV18	.	.	TGTGCCAGCTCACCTCCGGAGTTGACCGGGGAGCTGTTTTTT	CASSPPELTGELFF
15	TRBJ2-3	TRBV20-1	many	.	TGCAGTGCTAGTAGGGACCGCTATGCCACAGATACGCAGTATTTT	CSASRDRYATDTQYF
14	TRBJ2-7	TRBV4-3	.	TRBD2	TGCGCCAGCAGCCCCCGCGGGAGCTCCTACGAGCAGTACTTC	CASSPRGSSYEQYF
14	TRBJ1-5	TRBV12-3/TRBV12-4	many	.	TGTGCCAGCAGTTCGGGGGGGGGCAATCAGCCCCAGCATTTT	CASSSGGGNQPQHF
16	TRBJ1-1	TRBV6-2/TRBV6-3	.	TRBD1	TGTGCCAGCATCCCGTCAGGGGGCGCGTGGAACACTGAAGCTTTCTTT	CASIPSGGAWNTEAFF
14	TRBJ2-1	TRBV4-3	few	.	TGCGCCAGCAGCCCGGCCCTCTGGGGCAATGAGCAGTTCTTC	CASSPALWGNEQFF
15	TRBJ1-3	TRBV3-1	.	.	TGTGCCAGCAGCCAAGAGTGGGAGCCGGGAAACACCATATATTTT	CASSQEWEPGNTIYF
17	TRBJ2-7	TRBV7-9	.	.	TGTGCCATCAGCAACCCTGCGAAAGAGCCCTACGAGGGGGAGCAGTACTTC	CAISNPAKEPYEGEQYF
15	TRBJ2-3	TRBV7-2	many	.	TGTGCCAGCAGCTTAGGTGTACTACCCACAGATACGCAGTATTTT	CASSLGVLPTDTQYF
12	TRBJ2-2	TRBV30	few	.	TGTGCCTGGAGTGTCGACACCGGGGAGCTGTTTTTT	CAWSVDTGELFF
18	TRBJ2-2	TRBV2	few	.	TGTGCCAGCAGTGAAGCGCGGTTGGACTATTCGAACACCGGGGAGCTGTTTTTT	CASSEARLDYSNTGELFF
19	TRBJ2-1	TRBV20-1	many	.	TGCAGTGCTAGATCGCCAGGGGCTCGTCAGGTAGGGGGGTACAATGAGCAGTTCTTC	CSARSPGARQVGGYNEQFF
14	TRBJ2-7	TRBV27	few	.	TGTGCCAGCAGTTTACCAGGGTCGGGCGGGGAGCAGTACTTC	CASSLPGSGGEQYF
16	TRBJ2-1	TRBV5-1	many	TRBD2	TGCGCCAGCAGCCCTGGGGGGACTAGCGGGGGCACTGAGCAGTTCTTC	CASSPGGTSGGTEQFF
12	TRBJ2-7	TRBV29-1	.	TRBD2	TGCAGCGTTGTTGAGACTAGCGGCGAGCAGTACTTC	CSVVETSGEQYF